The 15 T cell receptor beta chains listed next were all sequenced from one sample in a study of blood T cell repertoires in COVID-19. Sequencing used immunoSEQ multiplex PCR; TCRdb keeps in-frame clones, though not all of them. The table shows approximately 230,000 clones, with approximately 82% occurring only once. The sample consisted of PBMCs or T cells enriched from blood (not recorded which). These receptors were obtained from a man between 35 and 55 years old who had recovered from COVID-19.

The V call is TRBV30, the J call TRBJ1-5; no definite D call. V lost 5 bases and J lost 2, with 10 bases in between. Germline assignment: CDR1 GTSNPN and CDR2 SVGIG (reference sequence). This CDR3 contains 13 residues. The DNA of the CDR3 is TGTGCCTGGGACCGGGGAGGCAATCAGCCCCAGCATTTT. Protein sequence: CAWDRGGNQPQHF.

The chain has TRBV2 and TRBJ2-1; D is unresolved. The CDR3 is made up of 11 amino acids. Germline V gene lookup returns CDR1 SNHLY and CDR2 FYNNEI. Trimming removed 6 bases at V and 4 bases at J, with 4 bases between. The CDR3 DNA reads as TGTGCCAGCAGCCCTTACAATGAGCAGTTCTTC. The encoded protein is CASSPYNEQFF. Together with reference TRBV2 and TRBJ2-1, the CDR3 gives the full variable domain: EPEVTQTPSHQVTQMGQEVILRCVPISNHLYFYWYRQILGQKVEFLVSFYNNEISEKSEIFDDQFSVERPDGSNFTLKIRSTKLEDSAMYFCASSPYNEQFFGPGTRLTVL.

CDR3 sequence: CAIQGGVRGNQPQHF. CDR3 in DNA: TGTGCCATCCAGGGGGGAGTTCGGGGCAATCAGCCCCAGCATTTT. The V gene is TRBV19, the J gene TRBJ1-5; 7 bases align to TRBD1. The CDR3 spans 15 residues. Trimming at V came to 10 bases and at J to 2 bases, leaving 11 bases not matched to a gene. CDR1 LNHDA and CDR2 SQIVND come from the germline V gene (reference sequence).

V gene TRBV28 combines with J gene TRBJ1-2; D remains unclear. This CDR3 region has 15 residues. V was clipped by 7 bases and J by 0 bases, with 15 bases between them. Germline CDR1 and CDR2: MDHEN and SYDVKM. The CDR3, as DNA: TGTGCCAGCAACTCGGAGGCTGGAGCTAACTATGGCTACACCTTC. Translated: CASNSEAGANYGYTF.

This CDR3 reads CASSLNRQFGSEAFF. CDR3 in DNA: TGTGCCAGCAGCTTGAACAGACAGTTTGGGTCTGAAGCTTTCTTT. This chain connects TRBV5-4 to TRBJ1-1; tentative D call: TRBD1 (5 bases). This CDR3 contains 15 residues. The germline V and J ends were trimmed by 1 base and 6 bases, with 16 bases remaining between them. CDR1 is SGHNT, CDR2 YYREEE, per germline (reference sequence).

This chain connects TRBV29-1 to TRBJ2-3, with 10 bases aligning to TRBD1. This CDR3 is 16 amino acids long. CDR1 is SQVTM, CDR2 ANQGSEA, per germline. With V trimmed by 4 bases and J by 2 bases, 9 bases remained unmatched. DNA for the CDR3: TGCAGCGTTGCCGGGACAGGGGTTCGGATCACAGATACGCAGTATTTT. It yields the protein CSVAGTGVRITDTQYF.

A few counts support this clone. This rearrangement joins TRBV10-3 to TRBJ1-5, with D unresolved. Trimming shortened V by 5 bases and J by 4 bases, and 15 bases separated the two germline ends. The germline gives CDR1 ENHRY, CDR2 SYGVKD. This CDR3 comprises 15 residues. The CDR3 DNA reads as TGTGCCATCAGTCCCGGCCAGGTTTCGAATCAGCCCCAGCATTTT. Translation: CAISPGQVSNQPQHF.

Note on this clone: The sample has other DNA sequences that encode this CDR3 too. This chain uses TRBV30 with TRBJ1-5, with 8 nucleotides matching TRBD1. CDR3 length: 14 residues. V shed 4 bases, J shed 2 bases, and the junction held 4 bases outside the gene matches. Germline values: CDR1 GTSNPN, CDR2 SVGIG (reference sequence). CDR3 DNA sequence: TGTGCCTGGAATGACAGGGGAGGCAATCAGCCCCAGCATTTT. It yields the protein CAWNDRGGNQPQHF. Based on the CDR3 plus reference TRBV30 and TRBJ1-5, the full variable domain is SQTIHQWPATLVQPVGSPLSLECTVEGTSNPNLYWYRQAAGRGLQLLFYSVGIGQISSEVPQNLSASRPQDRQFILSSKKLLLSDSGFYLCAWNDRGGNQPQHFGDGTRLSIL.

CDR3 sequence reads: CASTRTGNGYTF. The CDR3 nucleotides are TGTGCCAGCACCAGGACAGGGAATGGCTACACCTTC. The chain couples TRBV21-1 to TRBJ1-2; TRBD1, the table's D call, was not compared with the DNA. TRBV21-1 is designated a pseudogene. This CDR3 has 12 amino acids.

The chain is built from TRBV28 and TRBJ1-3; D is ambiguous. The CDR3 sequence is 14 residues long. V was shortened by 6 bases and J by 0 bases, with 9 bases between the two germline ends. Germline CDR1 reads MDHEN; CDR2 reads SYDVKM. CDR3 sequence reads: CASSPVYSGNTIYF. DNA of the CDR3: TGTGCCAGCAGCCCCGTCTACTCTGGAAACACCATATATTTT.

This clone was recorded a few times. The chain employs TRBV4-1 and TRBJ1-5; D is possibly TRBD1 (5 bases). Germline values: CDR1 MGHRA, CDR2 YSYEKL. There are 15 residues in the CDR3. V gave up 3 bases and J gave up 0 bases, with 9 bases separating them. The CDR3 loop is CASSQGLYSNQPQHF. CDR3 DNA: TGCGCCAGCAGCCAGGGGCTTTATAGCAATCAGCCCCAGCATTTT.

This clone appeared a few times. The CDR3 region has the DNA TGTGCCAGTCTGGGGGGGACTGGGAATCAGCCCCAGCATTTT. It yields the protein CASLGGTGNQPQHF. V usage is TRBV28 and J usage is TRBJ1-5; TRBD1 might be the D (5 bases). The V and J ends lost 9 bases and 4 bases respectively, with 16 bases between them. Germline-derived CDR1 and CDR2 are MDHEN and SYDVKM. The CDR3 runs to 14 residues.

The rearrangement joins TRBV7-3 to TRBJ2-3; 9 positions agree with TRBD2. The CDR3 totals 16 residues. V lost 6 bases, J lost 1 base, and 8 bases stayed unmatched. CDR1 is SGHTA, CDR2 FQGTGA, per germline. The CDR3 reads CASSYVAGDGTDTQYF. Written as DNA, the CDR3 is TGTGCCAGCAGTTACGTAGCGGGAGATGGCACAGATACGCAGTATTTT.

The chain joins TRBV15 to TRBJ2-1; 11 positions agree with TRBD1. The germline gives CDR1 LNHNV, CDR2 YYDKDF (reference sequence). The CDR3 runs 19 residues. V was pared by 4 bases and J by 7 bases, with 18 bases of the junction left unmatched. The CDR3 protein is CATSNRRDRGASGINEQFF. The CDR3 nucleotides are TGTGCCACCAGCAACCGCCGGGACAGGGGGGCTAGCGGGATAAATGAGCAGTTCTTC.

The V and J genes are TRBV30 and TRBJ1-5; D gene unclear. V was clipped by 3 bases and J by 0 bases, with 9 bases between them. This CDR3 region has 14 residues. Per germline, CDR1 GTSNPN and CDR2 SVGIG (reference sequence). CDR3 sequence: CAWSLLNSNQPQHF. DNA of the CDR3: TGTGCCTGGAGCCTACTTAATAGCAATCAGCCCCAGCATTTT.